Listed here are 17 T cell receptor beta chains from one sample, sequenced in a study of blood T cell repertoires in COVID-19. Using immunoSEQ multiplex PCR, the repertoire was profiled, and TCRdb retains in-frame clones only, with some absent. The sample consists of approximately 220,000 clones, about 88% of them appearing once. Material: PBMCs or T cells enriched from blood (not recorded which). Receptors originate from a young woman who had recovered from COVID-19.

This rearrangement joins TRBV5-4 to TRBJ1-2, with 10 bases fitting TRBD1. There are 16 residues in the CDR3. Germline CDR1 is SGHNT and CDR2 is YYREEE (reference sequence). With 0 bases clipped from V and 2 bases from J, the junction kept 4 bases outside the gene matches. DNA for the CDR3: TGTGCCAGCAGCTTGGGAGTGGGACAGGGGAACTATGGCTACACCTTC. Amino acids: CASSLGVGQGNYGYTF.

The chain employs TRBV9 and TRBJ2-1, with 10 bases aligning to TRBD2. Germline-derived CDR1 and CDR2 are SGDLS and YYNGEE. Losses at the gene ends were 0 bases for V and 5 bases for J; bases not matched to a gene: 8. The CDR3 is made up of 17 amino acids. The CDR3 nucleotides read TGTGCCAGCAGCGTAGACCCAGCGGGGGGGCCAAACAATGAGCAGTTCTTC. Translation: CASSVDPAGGPNNEQFF. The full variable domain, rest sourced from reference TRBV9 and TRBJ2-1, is DSGVTQTPKHLITATGQRVTLRCSPRSGDLSVYWYQQSLDQGLQFLIQYYNGEERAKGNILERFSAQQFPDLHSELNLSSLELGDSALYFCASSVDPAGGPNNEQFFGPGTRLTVL.

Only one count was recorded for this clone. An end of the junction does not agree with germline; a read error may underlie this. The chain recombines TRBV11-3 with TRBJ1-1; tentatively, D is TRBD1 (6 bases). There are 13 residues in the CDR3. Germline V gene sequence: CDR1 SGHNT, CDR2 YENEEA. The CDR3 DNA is TGTGCCAGCAGCCCTACATCGCGCGGGGGACATCAGTTT. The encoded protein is CASSPTSRGGHQF.

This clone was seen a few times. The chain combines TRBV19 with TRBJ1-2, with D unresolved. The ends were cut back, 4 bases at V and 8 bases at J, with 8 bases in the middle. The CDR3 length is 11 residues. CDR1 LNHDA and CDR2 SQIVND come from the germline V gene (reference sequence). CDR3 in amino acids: CASSNGPGYTF. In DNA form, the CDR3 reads TGTGCCAGTAGTAACGGTCCCGGCTACACCTTC.

CDR3: CASSYEAGRSYEQYF. CDR3 DNA: TGTGCCAGCAGTTACGAAGCGGGGAGGAGTTACGAGCAGTACTTC. The genes are TRBV6-5 and TRBJ2-7; 7 bases fit TRBD2. The CDR3 spans 15 residues. Germline V gene data show CDR1 as MNHEY and CDR2 as SVGAGI. With V trimmed by 2 bases and J by 4 bases, 8 bases remained unmatched.

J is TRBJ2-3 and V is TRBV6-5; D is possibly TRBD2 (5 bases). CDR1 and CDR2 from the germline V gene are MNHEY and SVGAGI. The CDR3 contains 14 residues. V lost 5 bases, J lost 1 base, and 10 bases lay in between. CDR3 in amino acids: CASSRRRGTDTQYF. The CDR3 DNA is TGTGCCAGCAGTCGGAGGAGAGGCACAGATACGCAGTATTTT.

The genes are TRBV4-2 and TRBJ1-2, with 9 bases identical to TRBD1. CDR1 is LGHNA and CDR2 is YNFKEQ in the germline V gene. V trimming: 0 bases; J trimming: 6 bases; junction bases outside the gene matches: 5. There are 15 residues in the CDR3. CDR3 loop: CASSQETGTGNGYTF. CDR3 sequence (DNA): TGTGCCAGCAGCCAAGAGACCGGGACAGGGAATGGCTACACCTTC.

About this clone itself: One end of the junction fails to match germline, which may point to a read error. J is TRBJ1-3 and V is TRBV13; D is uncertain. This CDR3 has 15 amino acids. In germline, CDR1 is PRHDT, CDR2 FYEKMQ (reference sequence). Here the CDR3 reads CASSLGRSSGNTIYF. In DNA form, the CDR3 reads TGTGCCAGCAGCCTAGGACGGAGCTCTGGAAACACCATATATTTT.

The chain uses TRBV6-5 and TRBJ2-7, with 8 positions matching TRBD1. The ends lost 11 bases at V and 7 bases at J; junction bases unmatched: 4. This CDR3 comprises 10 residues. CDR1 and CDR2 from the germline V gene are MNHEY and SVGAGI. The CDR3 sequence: CAGRQGEQYF. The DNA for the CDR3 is TGTGCCGGCCGACAGGGGGAGCAGTACTTC.

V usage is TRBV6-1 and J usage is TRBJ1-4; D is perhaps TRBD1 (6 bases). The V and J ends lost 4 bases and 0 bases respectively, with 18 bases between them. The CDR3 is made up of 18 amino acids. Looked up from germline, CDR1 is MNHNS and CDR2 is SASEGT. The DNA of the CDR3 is TGTGCCAGCAGTGCCTTGTTAGTTTGGACAGCAACTAATGAAAAACTGTTTTTT. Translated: CASSALLVWTATNEKLFF.

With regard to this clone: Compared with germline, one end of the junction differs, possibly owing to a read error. The CDR3 DNA sequence: TGTGCCAGCAGCCTAGCTAGGGGCCTCAATCAGCCCCAGCATTTT. Its protein is CASSLARGLNQPQHF. The V and J genes are TRBV7-8 and TRBJ1-5; the D gene is possibly TRBD1 (5 bases). CDR3 size: 15 residues. Germline V gene sequence: CDR1 SGHVS, CDR2 FQNEAQ.

In DNA form, the CDR3 reads TGTGCCAGCAGACCGCACAGGGGATCCTACGAGCAGTACTTC. This sequence encodes CASRPHRGSYEQYF. The rearrangement uses TRBV7-3 and TRBJ2-7; 7 bases are shared with TRBD1. Losses at the gene ends were 6 bases for V and 1 base for J; bases not matched to a gene: 6. The CDR3 spans 14 residues. Looked up from germline, CDR1 is SGHTA and CDR2 is FQGTGA.

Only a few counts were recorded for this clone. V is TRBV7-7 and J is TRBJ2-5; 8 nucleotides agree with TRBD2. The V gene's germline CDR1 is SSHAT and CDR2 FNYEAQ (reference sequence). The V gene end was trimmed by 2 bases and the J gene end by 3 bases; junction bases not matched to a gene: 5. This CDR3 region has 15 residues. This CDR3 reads CASSLHPGLEETQYF. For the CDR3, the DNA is TGTGCCAGCAGCTTACATCCGGGACTAGAAGAGACCCAGTACTTC.

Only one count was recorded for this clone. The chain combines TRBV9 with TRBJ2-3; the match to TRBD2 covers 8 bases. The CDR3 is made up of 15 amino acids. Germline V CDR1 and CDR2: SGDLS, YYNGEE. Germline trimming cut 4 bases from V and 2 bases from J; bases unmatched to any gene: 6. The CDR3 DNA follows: TGTGCCAGCAGCCCCCGACTAGCGCTCACAGATACGCAGTATTTT. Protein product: CASSPRLALTDTQYF. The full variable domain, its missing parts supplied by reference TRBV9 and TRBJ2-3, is DSGVTQTPKHLITATGQRVTLRCSPRSGDLSVYWYQQSLDQGLQFLIQYYNGEERAKGNILERFSAQQFPDLHSELNLSSLELGDSALYFCASSPRLALTDTQYFGPGTRLTVL.

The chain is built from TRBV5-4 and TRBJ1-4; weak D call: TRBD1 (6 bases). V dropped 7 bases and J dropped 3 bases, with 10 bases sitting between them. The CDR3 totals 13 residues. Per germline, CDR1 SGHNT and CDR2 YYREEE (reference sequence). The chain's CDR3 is CASAGDPNEKLFF. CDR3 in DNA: TGTGCCAGCGCAGGGGACCCTAATGAAAAACTGTTTTTT.

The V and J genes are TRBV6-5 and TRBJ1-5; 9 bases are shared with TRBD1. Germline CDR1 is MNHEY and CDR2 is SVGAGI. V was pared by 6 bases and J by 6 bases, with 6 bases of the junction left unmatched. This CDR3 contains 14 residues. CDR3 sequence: CASRRQGEIQPQHF. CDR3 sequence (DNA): TGTGCCAGCAGAAGACAGGGGGAAATTCAGCCCCAGCATTTT.

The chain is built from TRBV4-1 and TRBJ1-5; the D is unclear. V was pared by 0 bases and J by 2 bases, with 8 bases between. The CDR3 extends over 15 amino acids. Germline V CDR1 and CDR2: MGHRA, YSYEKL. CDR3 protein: CASSQEYTRNQPQHF. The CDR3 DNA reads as TGCGCCAGCAGCCAAGAATACACCCGCAATCAGCCCCAGCATTTT.